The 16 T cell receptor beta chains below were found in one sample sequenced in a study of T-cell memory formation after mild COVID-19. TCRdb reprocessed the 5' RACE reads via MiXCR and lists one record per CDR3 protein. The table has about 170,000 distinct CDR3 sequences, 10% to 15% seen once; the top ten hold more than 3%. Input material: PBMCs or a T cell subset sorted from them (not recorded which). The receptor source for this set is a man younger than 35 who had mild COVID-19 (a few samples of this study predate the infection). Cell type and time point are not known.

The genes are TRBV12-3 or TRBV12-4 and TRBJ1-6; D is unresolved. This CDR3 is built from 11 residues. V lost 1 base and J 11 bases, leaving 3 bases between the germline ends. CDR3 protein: CASSLGTPLHF. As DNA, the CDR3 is TGTGCCAGCAGTTTAGGGACACCCCTCCACTTT.

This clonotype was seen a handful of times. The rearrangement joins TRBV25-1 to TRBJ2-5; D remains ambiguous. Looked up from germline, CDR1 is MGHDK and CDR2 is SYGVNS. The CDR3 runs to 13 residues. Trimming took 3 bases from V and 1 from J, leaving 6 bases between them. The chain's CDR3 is CASSEEFQETQYF. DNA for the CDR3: TGTGCCAGCAGTGAGGAGTTCCAAGAGACCCAGTACTTC.

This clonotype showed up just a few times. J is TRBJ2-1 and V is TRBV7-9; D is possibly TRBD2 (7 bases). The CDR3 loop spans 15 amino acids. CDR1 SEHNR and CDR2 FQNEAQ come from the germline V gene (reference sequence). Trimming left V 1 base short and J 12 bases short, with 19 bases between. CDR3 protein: CASSLEVAGARGQFF. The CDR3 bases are TGTGCCAGCAGCTTAGAGGTTGCGGGGGCCCGGGGGCAGTTCTTC.

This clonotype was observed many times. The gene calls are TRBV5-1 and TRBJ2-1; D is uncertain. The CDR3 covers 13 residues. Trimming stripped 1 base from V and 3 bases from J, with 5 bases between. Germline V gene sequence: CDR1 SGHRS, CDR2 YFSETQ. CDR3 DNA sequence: TGCGCCAGCAGCTTGAACAGCTACAATGAGCAGTTCTTC. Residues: CASSLNSYNEQFF.

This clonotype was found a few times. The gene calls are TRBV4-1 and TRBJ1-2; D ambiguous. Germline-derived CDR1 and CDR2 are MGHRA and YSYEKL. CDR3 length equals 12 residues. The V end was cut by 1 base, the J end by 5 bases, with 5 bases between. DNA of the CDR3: TGCGCCAGCAGCCAAGCCGGGTATGGCTACACCTTC. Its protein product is CASSQAGYGYTF.

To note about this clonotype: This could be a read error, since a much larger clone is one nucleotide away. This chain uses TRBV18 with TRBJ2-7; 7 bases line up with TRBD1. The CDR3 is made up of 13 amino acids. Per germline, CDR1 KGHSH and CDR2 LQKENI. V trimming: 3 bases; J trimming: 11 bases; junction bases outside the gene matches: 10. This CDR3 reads CASSPGTAQEKYF. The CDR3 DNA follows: TGTGCCAGCTCACCCGGGACAGCGCAAGAGAAGTACTTC.

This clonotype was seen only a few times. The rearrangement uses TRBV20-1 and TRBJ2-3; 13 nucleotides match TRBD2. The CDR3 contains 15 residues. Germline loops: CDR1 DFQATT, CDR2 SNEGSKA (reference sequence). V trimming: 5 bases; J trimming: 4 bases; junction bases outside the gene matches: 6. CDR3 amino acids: CSAQTSGGAADTQYF. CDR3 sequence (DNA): TGCAGTGCTCAAACTAGCGGGGGGGCCGCAGATACGCAGTATTTT.

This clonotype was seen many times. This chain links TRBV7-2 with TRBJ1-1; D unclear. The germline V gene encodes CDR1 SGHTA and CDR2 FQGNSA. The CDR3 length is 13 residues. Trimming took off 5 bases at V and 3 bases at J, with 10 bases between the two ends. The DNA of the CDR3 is TGTGCCAGCAGCCAAAGATTAGACACTGAAGCTTTCTTT. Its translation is CASSQRLDTEAFF.

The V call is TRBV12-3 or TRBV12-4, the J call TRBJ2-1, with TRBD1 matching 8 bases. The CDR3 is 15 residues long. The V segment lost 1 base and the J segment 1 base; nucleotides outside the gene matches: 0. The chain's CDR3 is CASSLGDRSYNEQFF. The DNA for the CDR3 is TGTGCCAGCAGTTTAGGGGACAGGTCCTACAATGAGCAGTTCTTC.

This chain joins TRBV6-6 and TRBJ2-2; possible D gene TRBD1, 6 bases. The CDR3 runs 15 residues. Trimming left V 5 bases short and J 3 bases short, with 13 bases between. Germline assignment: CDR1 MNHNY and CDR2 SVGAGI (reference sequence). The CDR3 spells CASSASRGDTGELFF. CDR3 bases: TGTGCCAGCAGTGCCTCCAGGGGTGACACCGGGGAGCTGTTTTTT.

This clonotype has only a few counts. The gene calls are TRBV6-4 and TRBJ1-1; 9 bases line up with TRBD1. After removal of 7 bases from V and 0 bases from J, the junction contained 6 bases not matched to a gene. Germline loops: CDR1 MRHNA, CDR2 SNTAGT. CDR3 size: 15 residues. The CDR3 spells CASKRDRALNTEAFF. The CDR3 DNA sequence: TGTGCCAGCAAGAGGGACAGGGCCTTGAACACTGAAGCTTTCTTT.

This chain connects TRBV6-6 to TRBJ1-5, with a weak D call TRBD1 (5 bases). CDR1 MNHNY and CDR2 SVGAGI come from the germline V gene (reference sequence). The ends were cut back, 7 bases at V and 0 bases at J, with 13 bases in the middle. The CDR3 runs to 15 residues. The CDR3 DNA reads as TGTGCCAGCACTCGGGGGTACAATAGCAATCAGCCCCAGCATTTT. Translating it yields CASTRGYNSNQPQHF.

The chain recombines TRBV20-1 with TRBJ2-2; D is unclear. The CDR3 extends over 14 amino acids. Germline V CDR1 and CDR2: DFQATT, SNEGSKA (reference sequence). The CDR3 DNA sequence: TGCAGAAGAAAATCAGCGAACAGCACCGGGGAGCTGTTTTTT. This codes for CRRKSANSTGELFF.

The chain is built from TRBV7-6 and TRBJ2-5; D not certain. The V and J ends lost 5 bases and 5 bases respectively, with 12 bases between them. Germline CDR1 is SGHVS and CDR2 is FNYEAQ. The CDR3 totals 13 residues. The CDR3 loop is CASSPSMGETQYF. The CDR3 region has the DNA TGTGCCAGCAGCCCATCGATGGGTGAGACCCAGTACTTC.

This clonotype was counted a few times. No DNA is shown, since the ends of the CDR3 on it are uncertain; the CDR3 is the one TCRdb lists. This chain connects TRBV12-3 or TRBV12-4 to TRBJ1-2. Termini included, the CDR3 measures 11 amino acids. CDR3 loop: CASSLVGIGTF.

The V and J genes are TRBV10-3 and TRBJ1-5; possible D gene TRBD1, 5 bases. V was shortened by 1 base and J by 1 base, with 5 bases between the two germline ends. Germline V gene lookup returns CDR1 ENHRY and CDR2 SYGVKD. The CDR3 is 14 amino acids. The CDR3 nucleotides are TGTGCCATCAGTGAGTGGGACAGCAATCAGCCCCAGCATTTT. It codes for CAISEWDSNQPQHF.